Below, 5 T cell receptor beta chains from the same sample are listed, as sequenced in a study of cytomegalovirus exposure and HLA in healthy donors. PCR involved 60 Vbeta and 13 Jbeta primers. Repertoires were generated with immunoSEQ multiplex PCR, while TCRdb's copy carries only in-frame clones and drops some. Its table records some 84,000 clones. Source material: PBMCs. Source of these receptors: a man aged 45-60 years in good health and CMV-seronegative.

This chain joins TRBV6-5 and TRBJ2-1; no firm D call. This CDR3 is built from 15 residues. Germline V gene sequence: CDR1 MNHEY, CDR2 SVGAGI. The V end lost 6 bases, the J end lost 4 bases, and 16 bases lay between the germline ends. The chain's CDR3 is CASRYTHNSYNEQFF. The CDR3, as DNA: TGTGCCAGCAGATATACACATAATTCATACAATGAGCAGTTCTTC.

J is TRBJ2-3 and V is TRBV6-6; TRBD2 is a possible D gene (5 bases). The CDR3 loop spans 13 amino acids. Germline CDR1 is MNHNY and CDR2 is SVGAGI (reference sequence). Deletions cut 5 bases from V and 7 bases from J, with 13 bases between. The CDR3 coding sequence is TGTGCCAGCAGTCCCGTTCTAGCATATACGCAGTATTTT. It yields the protein CASSPVLAYTQYF.

Comments on this clone: Within the sample, other DNA sequences also encode this same CDR3. V gene TRBV2 combines with J gene TRBJ1-1; a weak D match, TRBD1 (5 bases). Germline assignment: CDR1 SNHLY and CDR2 FYNNEI. The CDR3 contains 13 residues. The ends were cut back, 3 bases at V and 1 base at J, with 6 bases in the middle. CDR3: CASSDQGNTEAFF. For the CDR3, the DNA is TGTGCCAGCAGTGACCAGGGGAACACTGAAGCTTTCTTT.

The chain couples TRBV18 to TRBJ2-3; the D gene is possibly TRBD1 (5 bases). CDR3 size: 16 residues. Trimming removed 4 bases from V and 0 bases from J, with 14 bases in between. Germline CDR1 and CDR2: KGHSH and LQKENI. This CDR3 reads CASSRVGQGSTDTQYF. CDR3 coding DNA: TGTGCCAGCTCACGAGTAGGGCAGGGAAGCACAGATACGCAGTATTTT.

V is TRBV6-6 and J is TRBJ1-5, with D tentatively TRBD1 (6 bases). Trimming removed 6 bases from V and 2 bases from J, with 14 bases in between. In germline, CDR1 is MNHNY, CDR2 SVGAGI (reference sequence). The CDR3 spans 15 residues. CDR3 region: CASSSQGPRNQPQHF. CDR3 coding DNA: TGTGCCAGCAGCTCACAGGGCCCCCGCAATCAGCCCCAGCATTTT.